The 9 T cell receptor beta chains reported below all come from one sample, sequenced in a study of blood T cell repertoires in COVID-19. Using immunoSEQ multiplex PCR, the repertoire was profiled, and TCRdb retains in-frame clones only, with some absent. The sample records 270,000 or so clones, 80% to 90% being singletons. The sample comprised PBMCs or T cells enriched from blood (not recorded which). All receptors derive from a woman aged 25-40 years with acute COVID-19.

Only a few counts were recorded for this clone. This sequence joins TRBV7-2 and TRBJ2-7; a possible D gene is TRBD2 (6 bases). The V gene's germline CDR1 is SGHTA and CDR2 FQGNSA. Deletions cut 3 bases from V and 0 bases from J, with 12 bases between. The CDR3 runs to 15 residues. CDR3 nucleotides: TGTGCCAGCAGCTTTTCCCCTAGCGTCTCCTACGAGCAGTACTTC. It is translated as CASSFSPSVSYEQYF.

This chain joins TRBV4-1 and TRBJ2-7; 8 bases map to TRBD2. J lost 7 bases, V lost 3 bases, and 8 bases had no gene match. Looked up from germline, CDR1 is MGHRA and CDR2 is YSYEKL. The CDR3 runs 14 residues. CDR3 protein: CASSHRAGENEQYF. CDR3 nucleotides: TGCGCCAGCAGCCACCGAGCGGGAGAAAATGAGCAGTACTTC.

This chain connects TRBV27 to TRBJ2-3; no reliable D call. The V gene's germline CDR1 is MNHEY and CDR2 SMNVEV (reference sequence). The germline V and J ends were trimmed by 2 bases and 10 bases, with 4 bases remaining between them. The CDR3 contains 10 residues. The CDR3 DNA sequence: TGTGCCAGCAGTTTAACTTCGCAGTATTTT. Protein sequence: CASSLTSQYF.

CDR3 loop: CASSQEGFLAGGTYNEQFF. In DNA form, the CDR3 reads TGCGCCAGCAGCCAAGAGGGCTTCCTAGCGGGGGGGACCTACAATGAGCAGTTCTTC. The genes are TRBV4-1 and TRBJ2-1; TRBD2 agrees at 12 bases. The germline V gene has CDR1 MGHRA and CDR2 YSYEKL. Trimming at V came to 0 bases and at J to 2 bases, leaving 8 bases not matched to a gene. CDR3 length: 19 residues.

The chain employs TRBV3-1 (or the pseudogene TRBV3-2) and TRBJ1-4, with 7 nucleotides matching TRBD1. Trimming took 2 bases from V and 4 from J; bases not matched to a gene: 4. CDR1 and CDR2 (germline): LGHDT, YNNKEL (reference sequence). The CDR3 length is 15 residues. DNA of the CDR3: TGTGCCAGCAGCCAACCTGACAGGGTTAATGAAAAACTGTTTTTT. Residues: CASSQPDRVNEKLFF.

The V call is TRBV10-2, the J call TRBJ2-7, with 7 bases that match TRBD1. The V segment lost 8 bases and the J segment 4 bases; nucleotides outside the gene matches: 5. Per the germline V gene, CDR1 is WSHSY and CDR2 is SAAADI. CDR3 length: 12 residues. The CDR3 coding sequence is TGCGCCAGCGGCAGGGGGTGGTACGAGCAGTACTTC. Protein product: CASGRGWYEQYF.

This sequence joins TRBV9 and TRBJ2-2; 10 positions match TRBD2. Germline V gene data show CDR1 as SGDLS and CDR2 as YYNGEE. The CDR3 totals 17 residues. The V and J ends lost 3 bases and 0 bases, in that order; junction bases with no gene match: 5. This CDR3 is CASSASTSGANTGELFF. The CDR3 bases are TGTGCCAGCAGCGCCTCCACTAGCGGGGCGAACACCGGGGAGCTGTTTTTT.

The chain uses TRBV4-3 and TRBJ2-1; 11 bases align to TRBD2. The CDR3 runs to 20 residues. J was trimmed by 0 bases and V by 4 bases; bases with no gene match: 14. Germline V gene lookup returns CDR1 LGHNA and CDR2 YSLEER. CDR3 coding DNA: TGCGCCAGCAGCCCGTTAGGGACTAGCGGTTACTCGAGCTCCTACAATGAGCAGTTCTTC. As protein: CASSPLGTSGYSSSYNEQFF.

The chain carries TRBV11-1 and TRBJ1-6; 8 nucleotides agree with TRBD1. Per the germline V gene, CDR1 is SGHAT and CDR2 is FQDESV (reference sequence). The junction had 5 bases not matched to a gene; V was cut back by 2 bases and J by 8 bases. The CDR3 spans 15 residues. The CDR3 spells CASSLRQGIDSPLHF. The CDR3 nucleotides are TGTGCCAGCAGCTTAAGACAGGGGATTGATTCACCCCTCCACTTT.